This T cell receptor (beta chain) was sequenced during a study of blood T cell repertoires in COVID-19 (dated by TCRdb to 2019 to 2021). With regard to the full study: The collaborator samples originated in the United States, Italy and Spain and spanned the acute and convalescent phases of COVID-19. The material from the prospective study consisted of cDNA or gDNA derived from T cells, B-cell-depleted T cells, or PBMCs. The dataset comprised deeply sampled blood TCRbeta repertoires from subjects exposed to, actively infected with, or recovered from COVID-19. A freely available public database, intended as a resource for researchers studying the immune response to SARS-CoV-2, is where the repertoires were released. The samples were drawn from the first 160 participants of the ongoing ImmuneRACE study and from some 1,300 subjects provided by 6 global collaborators. The sample metadata nearly always contained a de-identified subject ID, COVID-19 status, age in years and sex. Where HLA class I and class II types were available, the types were taken from metadata supplied by the sample provider, not from assay-based typing. Overall study outcomes, separate from this receptor: Clinical and demographic metadata were provided uncurated, with the amount varying by source and participant.

TCRbeta CDR3 regions were amplified from genomic DNA using the immunoSEQ Assay, a bias-controlled multiplex PCR. The study's processing was this. The number of nucleated cells in each sample was estimated by amplification of reference gene primers within the assay. Sequence reads were collapsed and filtered to measure the absolute abundance of every unique TCRbeta CDR3 rearrangement. For each sample, productive Simpson clonality was calculated as the square root of Simpson's diversity index across productive rearrangements. The table comes from immuneACCESS by way of TCRdb, which keeps in-frame sequences with V and J called. Part of the clones is missing from these tables; in studies checked, under half for an unresolved V gene and the rest for unknown reasons. V and J calls and clone size are copied from that table; D and trimming were computed from the DNA. The sample table holds tens of thousands of clones, of which more than 75% were seen once. The biggest ten clones account for around 27% of the sample.

For this clone: Its antigen target is currently unknown. No much larger clone exists at a distance of one base, and base qualities are not known.

Each collaborating institution followed its own protocols to collect whole blood in K2EDTA tubes. For TCRbeta analysis, collaborator samples were shipped as frozen whole blood, as isolated PBMCs, or as DNA extracted from either sample type. Based on the germline V gene (reference sequence), the CDR1 and CDR2 sequences are SGHKS and YYEKEE. Trimming accounts for 3 bases at V and 3 bases at J, while the number of junction bases matched to no gene is 3. The CDR3 runs 13 residues from the cysteine to the phenylalanine. The read is trimmed to its CDR3 DNA, 39 bases read in frame from base 1. This TCR was sampled from an elderly woman with active or convalescent COVID-19. Sequencing was carried out using peripheral blood. The chain is encoded by TRBV5-5 joined to TRBJ2-7; a stretch of 7 junction bases matches TRBD1. The DNA sequence reads TGTGCCAGCAGCTGGGGGACAGTCTACGAGCAGTACTTC. Its product reads: CASSWGTVYEQYF.